This T cell receptor beta chain derives from a study of graft-versus-host responses after intestinal transplantation. Study-wide context: As for transplant type, recipients had multivisceral, liver-intestinal, or isolated intestinal grafts. Anti-thymocyte globulin was used for induction in all recipients, who then took tacrolimus and steroids for 3 to 4 years. Overall study results and limits: GvH clones were identified in recipient marrow, with some first appearing in ileum or blood. Some patients had graft-donor T cell macrochimerism, and their allografts showed high graft-versus-host to host-versus-graft clonal ratios.

Measured with immunoSEQ multiplex PCR; TCRdb has only the in-frame clones, and not every one. The sample contains about 12,000 clones, roughly 93% of which appear only once. As to this clone: Antigen specificity is unknown.

This CDR3 contains 15 residues. V lost 5 bases and J 0 bases, leaving 12 bases between the germline ends. Germline loops: CDR1 ENHRY, CDR2 SYGVKD. The sample was PBMCs, taken roughly 110 days after intestinal transplant. The chain has TRBV10-3 and TRBJ2-3; no reliable D call. The clonotype comes from a human patient who received an intestinal transplant, so some T cells may come from the graft donor. CDR3 amino acids: CAISSDVSSTDTQYF. CDR3 DNA sequence: TGTGCCATCAGTTCGGATGTCTCTAGCACAGATACGCAGTATTTT.